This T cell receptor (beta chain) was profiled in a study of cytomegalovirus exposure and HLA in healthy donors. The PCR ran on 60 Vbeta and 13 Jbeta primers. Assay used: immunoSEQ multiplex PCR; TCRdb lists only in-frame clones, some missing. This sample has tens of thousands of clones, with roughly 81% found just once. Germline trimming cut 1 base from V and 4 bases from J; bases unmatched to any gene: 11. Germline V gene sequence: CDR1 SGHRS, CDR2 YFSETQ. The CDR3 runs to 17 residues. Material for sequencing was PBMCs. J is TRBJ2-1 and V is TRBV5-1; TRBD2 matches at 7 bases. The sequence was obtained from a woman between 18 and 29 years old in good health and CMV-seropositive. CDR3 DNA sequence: TGCGCCAGCAGCTTGAAATATCTAGCGGAGAGTTACAATGAGCAGTTCTTC. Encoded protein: CASSLKYLAESYNEQFF.